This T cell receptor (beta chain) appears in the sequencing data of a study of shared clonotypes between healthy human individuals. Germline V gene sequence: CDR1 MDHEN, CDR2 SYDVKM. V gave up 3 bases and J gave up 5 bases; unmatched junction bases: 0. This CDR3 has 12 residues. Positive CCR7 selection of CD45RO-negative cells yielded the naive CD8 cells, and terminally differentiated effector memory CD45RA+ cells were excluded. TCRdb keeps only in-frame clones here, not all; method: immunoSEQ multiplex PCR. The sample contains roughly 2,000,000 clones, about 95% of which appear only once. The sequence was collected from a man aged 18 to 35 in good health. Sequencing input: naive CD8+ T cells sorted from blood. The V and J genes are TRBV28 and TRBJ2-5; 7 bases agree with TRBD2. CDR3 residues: CASSFGGETQYF. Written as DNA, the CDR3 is TGTGCCAGCAGTTTCGGGGGGGAGACCCAGTACTTC.